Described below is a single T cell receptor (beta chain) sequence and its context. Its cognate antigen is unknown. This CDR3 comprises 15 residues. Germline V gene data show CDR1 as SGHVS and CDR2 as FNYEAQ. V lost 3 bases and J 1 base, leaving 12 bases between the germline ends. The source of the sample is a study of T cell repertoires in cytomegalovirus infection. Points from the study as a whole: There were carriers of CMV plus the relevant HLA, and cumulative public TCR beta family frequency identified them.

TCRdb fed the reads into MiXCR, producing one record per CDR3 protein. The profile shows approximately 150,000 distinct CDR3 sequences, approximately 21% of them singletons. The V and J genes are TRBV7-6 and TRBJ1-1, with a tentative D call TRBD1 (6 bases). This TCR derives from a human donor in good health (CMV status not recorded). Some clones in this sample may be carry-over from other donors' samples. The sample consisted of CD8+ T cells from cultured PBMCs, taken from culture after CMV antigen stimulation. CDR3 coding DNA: TGTGCCAGCAGCTTCCGTCAGGACAGGAACACTGAAGCTTTCTTT. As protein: CASSFRQDRNTEAFF. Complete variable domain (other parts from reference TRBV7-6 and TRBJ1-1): GAGVSQSPRYKVTKRGQDVALRCDPISGHVSLYWYRQALGQGPEFLTYFNYEAQQDKSGLPNDRFSAERPEGSISTLTIQRTEQRDSAMYRCASSFRQDRNTEAFFGQGTRLTVV.